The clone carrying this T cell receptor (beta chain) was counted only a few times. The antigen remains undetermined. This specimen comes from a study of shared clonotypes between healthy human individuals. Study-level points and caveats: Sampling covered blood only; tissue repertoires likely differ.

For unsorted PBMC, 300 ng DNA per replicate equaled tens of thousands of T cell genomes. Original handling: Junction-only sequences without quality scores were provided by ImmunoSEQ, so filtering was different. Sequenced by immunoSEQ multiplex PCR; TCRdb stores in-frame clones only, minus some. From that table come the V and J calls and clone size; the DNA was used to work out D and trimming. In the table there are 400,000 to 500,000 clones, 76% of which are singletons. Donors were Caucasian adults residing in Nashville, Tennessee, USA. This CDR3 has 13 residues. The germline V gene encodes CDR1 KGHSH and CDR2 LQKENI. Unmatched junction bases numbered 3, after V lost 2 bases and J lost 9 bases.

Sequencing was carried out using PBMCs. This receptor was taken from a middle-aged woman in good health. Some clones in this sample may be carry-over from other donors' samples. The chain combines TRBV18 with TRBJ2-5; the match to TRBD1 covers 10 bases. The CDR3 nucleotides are TGTGCCAGCTCACCATCCGGGACAGGGGCCCAGTACTTC. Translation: CASSPSGTGAQYF.